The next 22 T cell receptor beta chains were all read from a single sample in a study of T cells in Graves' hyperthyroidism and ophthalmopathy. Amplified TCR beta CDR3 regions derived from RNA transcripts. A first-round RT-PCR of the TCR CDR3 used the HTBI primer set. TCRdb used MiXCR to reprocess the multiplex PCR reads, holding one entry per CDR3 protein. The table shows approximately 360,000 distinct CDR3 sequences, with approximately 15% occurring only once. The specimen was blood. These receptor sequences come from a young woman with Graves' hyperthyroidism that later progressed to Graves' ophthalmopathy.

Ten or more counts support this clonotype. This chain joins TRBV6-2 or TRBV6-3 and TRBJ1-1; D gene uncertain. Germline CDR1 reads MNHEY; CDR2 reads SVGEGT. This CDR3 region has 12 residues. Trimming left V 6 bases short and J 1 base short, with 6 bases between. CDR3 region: CASRNPNTEAFF. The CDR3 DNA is TGTGCCAGCAGGAACCCGAACACTGAAGCTTTCTTT.

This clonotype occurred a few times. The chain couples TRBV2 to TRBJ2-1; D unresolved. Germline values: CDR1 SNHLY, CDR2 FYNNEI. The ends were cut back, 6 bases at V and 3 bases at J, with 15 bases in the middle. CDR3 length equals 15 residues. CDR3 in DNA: TGTGCCAGCAGGGTGGGTCAAACAATCTACAATGAGCAGTTCTTC. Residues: CASRVGQTIYNEQFF.

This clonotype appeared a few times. CDR3 bases: TGTGCCAGCTCACAAGCGGGAAACTCCTACAATGAGCAGTTCTTC. Translated: CASSQAGNSYNEQFF. The chain uses TRBV18 and TRBJ2-1, with TRBD2 matching 7 bases. The V segment lost 4 bases and the J segment 0 bases; nucleotides outside the gene matches: 3. Germline CDR1 reads KGHSH; CDR2 reads LQKENI. The CDR3 spans 15 residues.

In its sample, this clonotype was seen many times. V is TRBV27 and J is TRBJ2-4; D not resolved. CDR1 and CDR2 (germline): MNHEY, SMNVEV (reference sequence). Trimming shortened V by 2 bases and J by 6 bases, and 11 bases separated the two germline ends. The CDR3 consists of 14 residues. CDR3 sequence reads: CASSLAALTNIQYF. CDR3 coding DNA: TGTGCCAGCAGTTTAGCCGCGCTTACAAACATTCAGTACTTC.

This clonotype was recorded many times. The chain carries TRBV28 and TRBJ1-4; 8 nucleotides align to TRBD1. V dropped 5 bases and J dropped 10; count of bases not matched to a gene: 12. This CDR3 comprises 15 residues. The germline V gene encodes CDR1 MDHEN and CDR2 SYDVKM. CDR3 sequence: CASSQDREPVGKLFF. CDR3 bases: TGTGCCAGCAGTCAGGACAGGGAGCCTGTTGGAAAACTGTTTTTT.

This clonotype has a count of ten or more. The CDR3 reads CSALPRDRGNSEQFF. For the CDR3, the DNA is TGCAGTGCTCTGCCTCGGGACAGGGGGAATAGTGAGCAGTTCTTC. The chain uses TRBV20-1 and TRBJ2-1; 11 positions match TRBD1. In germline, CDR1 is DFQATT, CDR2 SNEGSKA (reference sequence). V trimming: 5 bases; J trimming: 9 bases; junction bases outside the gene matches: 12. The CDR3 length is 15 residues.

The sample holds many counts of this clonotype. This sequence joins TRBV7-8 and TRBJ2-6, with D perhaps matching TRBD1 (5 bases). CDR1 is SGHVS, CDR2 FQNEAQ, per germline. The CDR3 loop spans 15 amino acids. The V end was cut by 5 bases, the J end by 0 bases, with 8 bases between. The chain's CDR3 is CASSPTGSGANVLTF. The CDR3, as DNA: TGTGCCAGCAGCCCAACAGGCTCTGGGGCCAACGTCCTGACTTTC.

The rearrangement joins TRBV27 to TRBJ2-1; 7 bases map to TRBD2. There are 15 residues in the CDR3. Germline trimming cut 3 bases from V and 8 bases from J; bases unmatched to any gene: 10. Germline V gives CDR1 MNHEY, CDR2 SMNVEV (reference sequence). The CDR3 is CASSFAGRANHEQFF. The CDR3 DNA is TGTGCCAGCAGTTTCGCGGGGAGGGCCAATCATGAGCAGTTCTTC.

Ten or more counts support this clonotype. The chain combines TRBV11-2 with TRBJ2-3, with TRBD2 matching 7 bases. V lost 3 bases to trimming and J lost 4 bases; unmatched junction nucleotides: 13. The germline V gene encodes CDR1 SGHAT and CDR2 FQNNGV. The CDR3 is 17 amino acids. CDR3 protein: CASSFGSVGLVPDTQYF. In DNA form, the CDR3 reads TGTGCCAGCAGCTTTGGCAGCGTTGGACTAGTGCCAGATACGCAGTATTTT.

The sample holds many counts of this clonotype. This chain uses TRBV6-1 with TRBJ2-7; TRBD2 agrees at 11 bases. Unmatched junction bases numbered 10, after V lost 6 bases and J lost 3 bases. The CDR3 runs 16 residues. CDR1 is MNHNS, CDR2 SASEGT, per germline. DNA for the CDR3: TGTGCCAGCAGAGCTCTAGGGACTAGCGGAAACTACGAGCAGTACTTC. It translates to CASRALGTSGNYEQYF.

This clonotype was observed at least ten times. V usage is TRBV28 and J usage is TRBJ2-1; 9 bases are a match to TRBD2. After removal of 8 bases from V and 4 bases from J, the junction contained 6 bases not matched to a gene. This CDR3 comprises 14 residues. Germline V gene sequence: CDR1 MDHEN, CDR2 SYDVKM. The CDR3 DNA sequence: TGTGCCAGCGAGCCTCTAGCGGGATACAATGAGCAGTTCTTC. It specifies CASEPLAGYNEQFF.

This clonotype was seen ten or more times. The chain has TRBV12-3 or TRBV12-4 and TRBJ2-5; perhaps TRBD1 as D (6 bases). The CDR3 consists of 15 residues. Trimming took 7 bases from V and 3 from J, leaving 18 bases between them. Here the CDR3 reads CASNIYPQGKETQYF. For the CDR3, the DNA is TGTGCCAGCAATATCTACCCCCAGGGGAAAGAGACCCAGTACTTC.

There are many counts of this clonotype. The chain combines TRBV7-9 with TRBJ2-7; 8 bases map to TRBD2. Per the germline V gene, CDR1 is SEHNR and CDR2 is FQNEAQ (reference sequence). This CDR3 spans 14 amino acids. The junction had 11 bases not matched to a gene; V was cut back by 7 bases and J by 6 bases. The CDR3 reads CASTLLAGGGEQYF. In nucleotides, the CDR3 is TGTGCCAGCACCCTACTCGCGGGAGGTGGCGAGCAGTACTTC.

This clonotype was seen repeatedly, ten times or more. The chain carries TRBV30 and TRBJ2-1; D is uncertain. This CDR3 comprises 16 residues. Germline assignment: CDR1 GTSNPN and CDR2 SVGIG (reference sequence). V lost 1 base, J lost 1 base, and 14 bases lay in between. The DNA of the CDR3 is TGTGCCTGGAGTGGGACCCCTGAAGGGTCCTACAATGAGCAGTTCTTC. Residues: CAWSGTPEGSYNEQFF. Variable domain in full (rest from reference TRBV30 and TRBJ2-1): SQTIHQWPATLVQPVGSPLSLECTVEGTSNPNLYWYRQAAGRGLQLLFYSVGIGQISSEVPQNLSASRPQDRQFILSSKKLLLSDSGFYLCAWSGTPEGSYNEQFFGPGTRLTVL.

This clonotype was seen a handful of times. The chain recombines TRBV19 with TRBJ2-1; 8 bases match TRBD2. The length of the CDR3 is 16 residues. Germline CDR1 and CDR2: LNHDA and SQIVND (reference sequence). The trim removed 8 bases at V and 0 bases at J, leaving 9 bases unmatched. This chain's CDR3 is CASGLRGGSSYNEQFF. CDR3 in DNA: TGTGCCAGTGGGTTACGCGGGGGGAGCTCCTACAATGAGCAGTTCTTC.

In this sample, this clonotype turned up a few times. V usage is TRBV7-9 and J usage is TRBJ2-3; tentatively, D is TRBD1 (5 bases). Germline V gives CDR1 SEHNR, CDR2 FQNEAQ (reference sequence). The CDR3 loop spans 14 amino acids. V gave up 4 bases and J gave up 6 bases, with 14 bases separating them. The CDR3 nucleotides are TGTGCCAGCAGCTCTGGGCAGGGATGGGATACGCAGTATTTT. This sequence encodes CASSSGQGWDTQYF.

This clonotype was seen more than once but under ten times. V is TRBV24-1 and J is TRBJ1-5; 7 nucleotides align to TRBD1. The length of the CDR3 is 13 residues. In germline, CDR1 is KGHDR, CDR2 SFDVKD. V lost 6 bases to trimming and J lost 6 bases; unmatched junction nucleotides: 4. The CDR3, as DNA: TGTGCCACCAGTTCCACAGGGGCTCAGCCCCAGCATTTT. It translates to CATSSTGAQPQHF.

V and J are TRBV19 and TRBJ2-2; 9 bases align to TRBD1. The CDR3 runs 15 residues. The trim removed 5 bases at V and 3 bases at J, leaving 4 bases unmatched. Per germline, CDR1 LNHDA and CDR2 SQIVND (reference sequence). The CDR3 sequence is CASSAWTGDTGELFF. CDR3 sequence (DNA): TGTGCCAGTAGTGCATGGACAGGGGACACCGGGGAGCTGTTTTTT.

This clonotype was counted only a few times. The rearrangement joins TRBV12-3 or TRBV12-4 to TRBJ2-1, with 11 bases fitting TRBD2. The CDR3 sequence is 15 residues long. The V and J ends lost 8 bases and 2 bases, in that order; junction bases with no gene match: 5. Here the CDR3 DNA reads TGTGCCAGCCAAAGACTAGCGGGACCCTACAATGAGCAGTTCTTC. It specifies CASQRLAGPYNEQFF.

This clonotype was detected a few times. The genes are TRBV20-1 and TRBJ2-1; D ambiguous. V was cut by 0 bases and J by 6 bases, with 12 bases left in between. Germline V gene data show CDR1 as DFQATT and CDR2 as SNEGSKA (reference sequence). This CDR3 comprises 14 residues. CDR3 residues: CSARDVATANEQFF. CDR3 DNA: TGCAGTGCTAGAGATGTAGCAACGGCCAATGAGCAGTTCTTC.

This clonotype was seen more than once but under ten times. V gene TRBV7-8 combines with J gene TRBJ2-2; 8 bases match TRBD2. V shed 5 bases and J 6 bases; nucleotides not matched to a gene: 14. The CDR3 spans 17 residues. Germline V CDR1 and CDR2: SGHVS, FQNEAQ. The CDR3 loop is CASSTYSGTRSPGELFF. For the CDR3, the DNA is TGTGCCAGCAGCACCTACTCCGGGACTAGATCTCCCGGGGAGCTGTTTTTT.

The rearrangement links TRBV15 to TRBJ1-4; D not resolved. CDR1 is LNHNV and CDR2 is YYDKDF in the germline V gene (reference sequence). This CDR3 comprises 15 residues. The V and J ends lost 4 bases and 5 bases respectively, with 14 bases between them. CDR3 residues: CATSKGPIPNEKLFF. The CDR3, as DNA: TGTGCCACCAGCAAAGGTCCGATTCCCAATGAAAAACTGTTTTTT.